The 9 T cell receptor beta chains below were found in one sample sequenced in a study of blood T cells in healthy people across ages. Primed by a sample-barcoded 5' primer and a J-beta primer mix, a second PCR proceeded for roughly 6 to 12 cycles. MiXCR, run by TCRdb on the 5' RACE reads, gives a single entry per CDR3 protein. This sample yields about 1.8 million distinct CDR3 sequences, of which roughly 49% are seen a single time; over 2% belongs to the top ten. Material for sequencing was blood. The receptors here all came from a woman aged 40-49 years in good health.

This clonotype showed up just a few times. The CDR3 sequence: CASSRRTSGGYEQYF. In DNA, the CDR3 is TGTGCCAGCAGCCGAAGGACTAGCGGGGGTTACGAGCAGTACTTC. The V and J genes are TRBV6-2 or TRBV6-3 and TRBJ2-7; 13 bases are a match to TRBD2. The CDR3 has 15 residues. CDR1 MNHEY and CDR2 SVGEGT come from the germline V gene. The J segment lost 4 bases and the V segment lost 6 bases, leaving 6 bases of the junction unmatched.

V is TRBV9 and J is TRBJ2-1; the D gene could be TRBD1 or TRBD2 (5 bases each). V lost 7 bases and J 4 bases, leaving 12 bases between the germline ends. The CDR3 extends over 13 amino acids. From germline, CDR1 is SGDLS and CDR2 YYNGEE. The CDR3, as DNA: TGTGCCAGCCGGGGCCCGGGGTACAATGAGCAGTTCTTC. It yields the protein CASRGPGYNEQFF. Based on the CDR3 plus reference TRBV9 and TRBJ2-1, the full variable domain is DSGVTQTPKHLITATGQRVTLRCSPRSGDLSVYWYQQSLDQGLQFLIQYYNGEERAKGNILERFSAQQFPDLHSELNLSSLELGDSALYFCASRGPGYNEQFFGPGTRLTVL.

This clonotype is a singleton in its sample. The junction and the germline gene differ at one end; a read error may be behind it. The V and J genes are TRBV7-2 and TRBJ2-1; TRBD2 aligns across 8 bases. The length of the CDR3 is 16 residues. In germline, CDR1 is SGHTA, CDR2 FQGNSA. The CDR3 is CACSSTGGRSYNEQFF. The CDR3 DNA reads TGTGCCTGCAGCTCGACGGGGGGGCGATCCTACAATGAGCAGTTCTTC.

This chain joins TRBV28 and TRBJ2-1, with TRBD2 identical over 7 bases. V shed 4 bases and J 10 bases; nucleotides not matched to a gene: 7. The CDR3 sequence is 13 residues long. Looked up from germline, CDR1 is MDHEN and CDR2 is SYDVKM. The CDR3 nucleotides read TGTGCCAGCAGTTCGACTAGCCCCTTGGAGCAGTTCTTC. This codes for CASSSTSPLEQFF.

The genes are TRBV7-2 and TRBJ2-7, with 8 bases identical to TRBD2. Germline CDR1 and CDR2: SGHTA and FQGNSA. V lost 5 bases to trimming and J lost 1 base; unmatched junction nucleotides: 19. The CDR3 has 19 residues. CDR3 protein: CASSPSGGATFRFSYEQYF. In DNA, the CDR3 is TGTGCCAGCAGCCCGAGCGGGGGCGCGACTTTTCGTTTTTCCTACGAGCAGTACTTC.

This clonotype was counted a few times. The rearrangement uses TRBV7-8 and TRBJ2-1, with 7 bases aligning to TRBD1. This CDR3 contains 13 residues. Germline-derived CDR1 and CDR2 are SGHVS and FQNEAQ. Losses at the gene ends were 10 bases for V and 14 bases for J; bases not matched to a gene: 17. CDR3 nucleotides: TGTGCCACCACCCCTGGGACAGAGACTAAGGAGTTCTTC. Protein sequence: CATTPGTETKEFF. Complete variable domain (other parts from reference TRBV7-8 and TRBJ2-1): GAGVSQSPRYKVAKRGQDVALRCDPISGHVSLFWYQQALGQGPEFLTYFQNEAQLDKSGLPSDRFFAERPEGSVSTLKIQRTQQEDSAVYLCATTPGTETKEFFGPGTRLTVL.

This clonotype was counted a few times. J is TRBJ2-4 and V is TRBV10-1; D uncertain. The assigned J gene may be wrong: the sequence end matches TRBJ2-7 better. CDR1 WNHNN and CDR2 SYGVQD come from the germline V gene (reference sequence). The CDR3 sequence is 19 residues long. CDR3 bases: TGCGCCAGCAGTGACGGTCGGGTATTAATTGCGTCGATTAACTACGAGCAGTACTTC. This translates into CASSDGRVLIASINYEQYF.

This clonotype came up a few times. The CDR3 region has the DNA TGCGCCAGCAGCCAAGATCACAGAGTAAGCCAGACCCAGTACTTC. This encodes CASSQDHRVSQTQYF. The gene calls are TRBV4-3 and TRBJ2-5; unclear D gene. The length of the CDR3 is 15 residues. CDR1 is LGHNA, CDR2 YSLEER, per germline. With 0 bases removed from V and 6 bases from J, the gap between germline ends came to 14 bases.

The chain uses TRBV28 and TRBJ2-1; 10 bases map to TRBD1. The CDR3 extends over 15 amino acids. The V gene's germline CDR1 is MDHEN and CDR2 SYDVKM. J lost 9 bases, V lost 4 bases, and 9 bases had no gene match. The CDR3, as DNA: TGTGCCAGCAGTTCCCCCGGGACAGGGGATGGTGAGCAGTTCTTC. Residues: CASSSPGTGDGEQFF.